This TCR beta chain was sequenced for a study of blood T cells in healthy people across ages. Study-wide results and caveats: Age brought a roughly linear fall in TCR beta diversity measured per million T cells. Calculation of diversity from one million T cells yielded estimates considered to be underestimates.

Combining a sample-barcoded 5' primer with a J-beta primer mix, a second PCR ran for roughly 7 to 12 cycles. TCRdb processed the 5' RACE reads anew with MiXCR; each CDR3 protein has one entry. This sample carries around 710,000 distinct CDR3 sequences, roughly 44% of them seen once, and the ten largest clones take 20% to 25%. The germline V gene has CDR1 MNHEY and CDR2 SMNVEV (reference sequence). This CDR3 contains 13 residues. The V end lost 3 bases, the J end lost 0 bases, and 6 bases lay between the germline ends. The table lists this clonotype with a few counts. Its target is not known. Sequenced input: blood. This chain uses TRBV27 with TRBJ2-7; D gene unclear. This clonotype was obtained from a woman aged 60-75 years in good health. The CDR3 protein is CASSFRFSYEQYF. The CDR3, as DNA: TGTGCCAGCAGTTTCAGGTTCTCCTACGAGCAGTACTTC.